This entry is about one T cell receptor (beta chain). Its target is unknown. Treatment given: about 20 received Ad26.COV2.S at low or high dose, single or two shots; roughly five received placebo; per-sample allocation not given. Repertoires come from day 63 after the first vaccine or placebo injection. This sample was taken from a study of Ad26.COV2.S vaccination and SARS-CoV-2 variants. About the research overall: Doses of Ad26.COV2.S were injected into muscle once or twice, 56 days apart. Study findings and constraints: Recipients of either vaccine or placebo displayed similar breadth of non-spike TCRs.

Trimming took 4 bases from V and 0 from J, leaving 7 bases between them. Per germline, CDR1 MNHEY and CDR2 SMNVEV (reference sequence). The CDR3 consists of 13 residues. Produced via immunoSEQ multiplex PCR; TCRdb's table is partial and in-frame only. The table records around 300,000 clones, around nine tenths of them present only once. The rearrangement uses TRBV27 and TRBJ2-7; no clear D. The receptor was isolated from a person aged 18-60 years who received the Ad26.COV2.S COVID-19 vaccine or a placebo. The material was peripheral blood, obtained in a trial of Ad26.COV2.S vaccine versus placebo. CDR3 protein: CASSSLGSYEQYF. The CDR3 bases are TGTGCCAGCAGTTCCTTAGGCTCCTACGAGCAGTACTTC.